This TCR beta chain was found in a study of blood T cell repertoires in COVID-19. Study context: Material from acute and convalescent COVID-19 was sourced from the United States, Italy and Spain. Sample material is recorded as cDNA or gDNA derived from T cells, B-cell-depleted T cells, or PBMCs.

Note on this clone: At the DNA level, this CDR3 is encoded by other sequences in the same sample as well.

In the authors' workflow: Quantification of nucleated cells was approximated via reference gene primer amplification. Measured with immunoSEQ multiplex PCR; TCRdb has only the in-frame clones, and not every one. Clone size and V and J calls were adopted from that table, with D and trimming inferred from the DNA. This table holds hundreds of thousands of clones, around 85% found once. CDR1 SGHTA and CDR2 FQGNSA come from the germline V gene. The CDR3 has 12 residues. The V end was cut by 6 bases, the J end by 2 bases, with 6 bases between. V and J are TRBV7-2 and TRBJ2-3; no clear D. Sequenced material: peripheral blood. The receptor's source is a woman aged 25 to 45 who had recovered from COVID-19. The CDR3 protein is CASSSSTDTQYF. CDR3 bases: TGTGCCAGCAGTTCGTCCACAGATACGCAGTATTTT.